One and the same sample provided the 10 T cell receptor beta chains below, sequenced in a study of shared clonotypes between healthy human individuals. Generated by immunoSEQ multiplex PCR, the TCRdb table keeps only in-frame clones and is missing some. The repertoire has some 700,000 clones, about 90% of them found once; the top ten carry more than 30%. The sequenced sample consisted of memory CD8+ T cells from PBMCs. Subset described: CD45RO+ cells pooled with CCR7-negative TemRA cells. The receptors derive from a man aged 18-30 years in good health. Some clones in this sample may be carry-over from other donors' samples.

This chain joins TRBV4-1 and TRBJ2-2; D uncertain. The germline CDR1 and CDR2 sequences are MGHRA and YSYEKL. The V gene lost 3 bases and the J gene lost 4 bases, with 12 bases spanning the gap. The CDR3 runs 15 residues. CDR3 sequence: CASSHQRDLTGELFF. CDR3 nucleotide sequence: TGCGCCAGCAGCCACCAACGCGACCTCACCGGGGAGCTGTTTTTT.

This chain uses TRBV7-2 with TRBJ2-7; the D is unclear. Germline V gene sequence: CDR1 SGHTA, CDR2 FQGNSA. V was cut by 5 bases and J by 1 base, with 3 bases left in between. There are 11 residues in the CDR3. CDR3 in DNA: TGTGCCAGCAGCATATCCTACGAGCAGTACTTC. Translating it yields CASSISYEQYF.

This sequence joins TRBV11-2 and TRBJ2-1; D is undetermined. V lost 0 bases and J 1 base, leaving 22 bases between the germline ends. Germline CDR1 reads SGHAT; CDR2 reads FQNNGV. The CDR3 length is 20 residues. The CDR3 sequence is CASSLETRRLRWVSYNEQFF. CDR3 coding DNA: TGTGCCAGCAGCTTAGAGACGCGAAGGCTCCGATGGGTATCCTACAATGAGCAGTTCTTC.

The V gene is TRBV2, the J gene TRBJ1-1; 8 positions match TRBD1. J lost 4 bases, V lost 7 bases, and 11 bases had no gene match. Germline CDR1 and CDR2: SNHLY and FYNNEI. The CDR3 runs to 15 residues. The CDR3 is CASKPGGSGGTEAFF. CDR3 nucleotide sequence: TGTGCCAGCAAGCCAGGGGGCTCCGGTGGCACTGAAGCTTTCTTT.

This clone showed up just once. The J gene is TRBJ2-1, the V gene TRBV13; 7 bases map to TRBD1. This CDR3 region has 14 residues. Germline V lookup: CDR1 PRHDT, CDR2 FYEKMQ (reference sequence). V dropped 3 bases and J dropped 4; count of bases not matched to a gene: 3. The CDR3 bases are TGTGCCAGCAGCTTGGGGACAGAGTACAATGAGCAGTTCTTC. Its translation: CASSLGTEYNEQFF.

The CDR3 protein is CASSFVLAGAIQETQYF. The CDR3 DNA follows: TGTGCCAGCAGCTTTGTCCTAGCGGGAGCGATACAAGAGACCCAGTACTTC. The chain employs TRBV7-8 and TRBJ2-5; 10 bases are shared with TRBD2. CDR1 and CDR2 from the germline V gene are SGHVS and FQNEAQ. The CDR3 loop spans 17 amino acids. J lost 2 bases, V lost 3 bases, and 9 bases had no gene match.

The rearrangement uses TRBV4-1 and TRBJ2-3, with D perhaps being TRBD1 or TRBD2 (5 bases each). This CDR3 region has 14 residues. Germline V gene sequence: CDR1 MGHRA, CDR2 YSYEKL. Trimming removed 4 bases at V and 0 bases at J, with 8 bases between. CDR3 sequence: CASSPEGSTDTQYF. DNA of the CDR3: TGCGCCAGCAGCCCCGAGGGGAGCACAGATACGCAGTATTTT.

This rearrangement joins TRBV21-1 to TRBJ1-2; no check of the table's D call, TRBD1, against the DNA was made. TRBV21-1 corresponds to a pseudogene. The CDR3 loop spans 17 amino acids. Here the CDR3 reads CASSKPPGQGPPYGYTF. CDR3 in DNA: TGTGCCAGCAGCAAACCGCCGGGACAGGGCCCTCCTTATGGCTACACCTTC.

The chain employs TRBV19 and TRBJ2-1; D perhaps matches TRBD2 (6 bases). The CDR3 extends over 14 amino acids. The germline V gene has CDR1 LNHDA and CDR2 SQIVND (reference sequence). V dropped 1 base and J dropped 7 bases, with 11 bases sitting between them. CDR3 in amino acids: CASSIAGVWNEQFF. CDR3 DNA: TGTGCCAGTAGTATAGCGGGAGTATGGAATGAGCAGTTCTTC.

The chain has TRBV9 and TRBJ2-3; 8 bases are a match to TRBD1. The CDR3 length is 15 residues. The V gene end was trimmed by 0 bases and the J gene end by 4 bases; junction bases not matched to a gene: 4. Germline CDR1 and CDR2: SGDLS and YYNGEE. In DNA, the CDR3 is TGTGCCAGCAGCGTAGAAGGACAGGGACCAGATACGCAGTATTTT. Its translation is CASSVEGQGPDTQYF.